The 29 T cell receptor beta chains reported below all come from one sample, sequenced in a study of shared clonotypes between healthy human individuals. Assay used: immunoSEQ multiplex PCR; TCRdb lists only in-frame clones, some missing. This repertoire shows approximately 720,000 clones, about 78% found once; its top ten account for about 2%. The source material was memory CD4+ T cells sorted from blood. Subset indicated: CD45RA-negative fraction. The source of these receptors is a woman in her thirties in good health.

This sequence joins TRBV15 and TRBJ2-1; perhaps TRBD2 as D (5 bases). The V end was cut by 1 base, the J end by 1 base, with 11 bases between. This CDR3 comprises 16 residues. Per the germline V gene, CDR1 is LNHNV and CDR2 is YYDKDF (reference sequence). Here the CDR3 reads CATSRVGSGSYNEQFF. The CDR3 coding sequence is TGTGCCACCAGCAGAGTAGGAAGCGGTTCCTACAATGAGCAGTTCTTC.

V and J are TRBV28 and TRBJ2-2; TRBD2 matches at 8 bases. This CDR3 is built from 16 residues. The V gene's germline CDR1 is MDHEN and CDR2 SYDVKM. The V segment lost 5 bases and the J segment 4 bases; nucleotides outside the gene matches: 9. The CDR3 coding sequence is TGTGCCAGCAGTAGAGCGGGAGCCTCGACCACCGGGGAGCTGTTTTTT. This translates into CASSRAGASTTGELFF.

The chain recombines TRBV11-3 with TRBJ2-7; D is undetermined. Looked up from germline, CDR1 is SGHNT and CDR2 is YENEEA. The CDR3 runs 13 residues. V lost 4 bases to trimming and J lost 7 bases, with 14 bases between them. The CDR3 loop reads CASSSQALGEQYF. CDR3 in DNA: TGTGCCAGCAGCTCGCAGGCGCTGGGGGAGCAGTACTTC.

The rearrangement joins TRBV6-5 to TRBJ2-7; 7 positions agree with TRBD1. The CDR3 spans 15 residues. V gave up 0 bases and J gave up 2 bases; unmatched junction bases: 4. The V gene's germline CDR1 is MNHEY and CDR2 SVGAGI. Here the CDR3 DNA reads TGTGCCAGCAGTTACTCGGCGACAGGGACCTACGAGCAGTACTTC. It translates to CASSYSATGTYEQYF.

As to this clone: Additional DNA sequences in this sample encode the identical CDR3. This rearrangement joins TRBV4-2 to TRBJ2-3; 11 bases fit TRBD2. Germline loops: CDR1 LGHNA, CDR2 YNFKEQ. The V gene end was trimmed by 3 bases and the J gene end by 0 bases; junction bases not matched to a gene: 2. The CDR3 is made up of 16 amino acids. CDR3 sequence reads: CASSQRTSGSTDTQYF. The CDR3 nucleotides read TGTGCCAGCAGCCAGAGGACTAGCGGGAGCACAGATACGCAGTATTTT.

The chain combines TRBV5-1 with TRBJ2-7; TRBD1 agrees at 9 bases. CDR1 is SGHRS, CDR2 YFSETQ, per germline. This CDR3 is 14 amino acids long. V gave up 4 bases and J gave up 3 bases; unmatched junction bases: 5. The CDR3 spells CASSRGQGDYEQYF. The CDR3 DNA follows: TGCGCCAGCAGCCGGGGACAGGGTGACTACGAGCAGTACTTC.

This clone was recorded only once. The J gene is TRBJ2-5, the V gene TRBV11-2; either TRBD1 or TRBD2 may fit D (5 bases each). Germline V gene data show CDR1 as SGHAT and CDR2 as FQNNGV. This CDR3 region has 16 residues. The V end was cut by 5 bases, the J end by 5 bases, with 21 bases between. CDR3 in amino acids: CASSEEGLAFFETQYF. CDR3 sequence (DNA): TGTGCCAGCAGCGAAGAGGGGCTAGCTTTCTTCGAGACCCAGTACTTC.

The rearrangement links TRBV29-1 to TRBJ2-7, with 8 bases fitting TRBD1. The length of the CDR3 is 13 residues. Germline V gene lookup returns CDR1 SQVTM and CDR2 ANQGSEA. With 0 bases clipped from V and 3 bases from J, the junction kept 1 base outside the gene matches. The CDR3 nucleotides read TGCAGCGTTGAAGAGACAGGGGTCTACGAGCAGTACTTC. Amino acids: CSVEETGVYEQYF.

CDR3 sequence (DNA): TGTGCCAGCAGTCACAGCCTCTCTGGGGCCAACGTCCTGACTTTC. This codes for CASSHSLSGANVLTF. The V gene is TRBV28, the J gene TRBJ2-6; D is undetermined. The V end lost 5 bases, the J end lost 0 bases, and 8 bases lay between the germline ends. CDR1 is MDHEN and CDR2 is SYDVKM in the germline V gene. The CDR3 spans 15 residues.

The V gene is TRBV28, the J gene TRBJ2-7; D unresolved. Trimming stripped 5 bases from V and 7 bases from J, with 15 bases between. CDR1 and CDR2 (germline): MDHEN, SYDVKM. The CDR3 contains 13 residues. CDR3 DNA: TGTGCCAGCAGTCCCCCAGCCCAGCGTGAGCAGTACTTC. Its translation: CASSPPAQREQYF.

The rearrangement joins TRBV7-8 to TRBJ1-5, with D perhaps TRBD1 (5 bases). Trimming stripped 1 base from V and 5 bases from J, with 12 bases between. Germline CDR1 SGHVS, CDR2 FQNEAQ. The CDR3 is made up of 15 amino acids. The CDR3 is CASSLVSGAHQPQHF. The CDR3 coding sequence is TGTGCCAGCAGCTTAGTTTCCGGGGCCCATCAGCCCCAGCATTTT.

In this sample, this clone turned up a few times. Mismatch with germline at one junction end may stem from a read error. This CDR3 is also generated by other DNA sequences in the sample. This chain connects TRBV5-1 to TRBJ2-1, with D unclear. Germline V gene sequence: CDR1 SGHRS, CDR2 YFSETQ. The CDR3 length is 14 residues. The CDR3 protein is CASSLGTSDNEQFF. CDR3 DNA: TGCGCCAGCAGCTTAGGTACCTCCGACAATGAGCAGTTCTTC.

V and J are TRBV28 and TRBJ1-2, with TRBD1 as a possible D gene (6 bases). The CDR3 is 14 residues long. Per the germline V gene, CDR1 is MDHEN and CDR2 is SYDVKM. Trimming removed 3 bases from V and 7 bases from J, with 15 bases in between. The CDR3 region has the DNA TGTGCCAGCAGTTTTTTTAGGGGGTCGGGTGGCTACACCTTC. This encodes CASSFFRGSGGYTF.

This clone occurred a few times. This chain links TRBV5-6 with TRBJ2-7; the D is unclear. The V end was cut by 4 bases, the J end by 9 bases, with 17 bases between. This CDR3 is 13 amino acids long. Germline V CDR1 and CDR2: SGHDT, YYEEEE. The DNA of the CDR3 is TGTGCCAGCAGCCCGGTTATGGAGAGCCGGCAGTACTTC. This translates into CASSPVMESRQYF.

CDR3 in DNA: TGTGCCAGCAGACCCTCGGCTAGCCGTTACCCCTCCTACGAGCAGTACTTC. It codes for CASRPSASRYPSYEQYF. The rearrangement uses TRBV28 and TRBJ2-7; a weak D match, TRBD2 (5 bases). CDR3 length: 17 residues. Germline lookup yields CDR1 MDHEN and CDR2 SYDVKM. V was shortened by 6 bases and J by 0 bases, with 21 bases between the two germline ends.

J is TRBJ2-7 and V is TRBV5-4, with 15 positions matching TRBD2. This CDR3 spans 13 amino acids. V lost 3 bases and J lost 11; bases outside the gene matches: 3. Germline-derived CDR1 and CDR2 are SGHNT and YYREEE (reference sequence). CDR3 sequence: CASSSGLAGGKYF. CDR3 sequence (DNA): TGTGCCAGCAGCTCAGGACTAGCGGGAGGGAAGTACTTC.

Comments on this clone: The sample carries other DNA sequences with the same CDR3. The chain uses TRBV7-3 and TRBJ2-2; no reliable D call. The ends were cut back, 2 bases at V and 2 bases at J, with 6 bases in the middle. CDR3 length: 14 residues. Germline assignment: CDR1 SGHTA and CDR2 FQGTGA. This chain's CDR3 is CASSLGVNTGELFF. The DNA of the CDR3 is TGTGCCAGCAGCTTAGGCGTTAACACCGGGGAGCTGTTTTTT. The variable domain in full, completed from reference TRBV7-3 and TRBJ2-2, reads GAGVSQTPSNKVTEKGKYVELRCDPISGHTALYWYRQSLGQGPEFLIYFQGTGAADDSGLPNDRFFAVRPEGSVSTLKIQRTERGDSAVYLCASSLGVNTGELFFGEGSRLTVL.

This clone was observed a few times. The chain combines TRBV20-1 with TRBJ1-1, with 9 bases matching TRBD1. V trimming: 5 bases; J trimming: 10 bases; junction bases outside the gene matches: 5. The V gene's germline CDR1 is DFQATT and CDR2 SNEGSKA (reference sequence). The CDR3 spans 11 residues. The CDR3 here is CSAPTGGLAFF. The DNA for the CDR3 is TGCAGTGCTCCGACAGGGGGGTTAGCTTTCTTT.

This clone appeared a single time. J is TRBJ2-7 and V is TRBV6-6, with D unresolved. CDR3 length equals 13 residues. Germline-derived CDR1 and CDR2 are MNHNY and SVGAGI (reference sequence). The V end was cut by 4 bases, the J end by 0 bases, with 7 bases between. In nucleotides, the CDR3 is TGTGCCAGCAGTTTAAAGAGCTCCTACGAGCAGTACTTC. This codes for CASSLKSSYEQYF.

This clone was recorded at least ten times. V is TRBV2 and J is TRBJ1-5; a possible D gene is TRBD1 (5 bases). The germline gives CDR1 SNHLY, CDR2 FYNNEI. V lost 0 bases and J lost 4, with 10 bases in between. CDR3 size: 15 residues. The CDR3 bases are TGTGCCAGCAGTGAAGCGGTGGGGCAGAATCAGCCCCAGCATTTT. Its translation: CASSEAVGQNQPQHF.

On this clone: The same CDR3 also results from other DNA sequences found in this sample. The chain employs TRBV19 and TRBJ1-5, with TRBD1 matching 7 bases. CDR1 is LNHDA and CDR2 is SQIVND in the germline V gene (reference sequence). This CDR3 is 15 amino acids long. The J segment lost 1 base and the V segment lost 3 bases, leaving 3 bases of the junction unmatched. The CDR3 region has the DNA TGTGCCAGTAGTATCAGCAGGGGGAGCAATCAGCCCCAGCATTTT. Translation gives CASSISRGSNQPQHF.

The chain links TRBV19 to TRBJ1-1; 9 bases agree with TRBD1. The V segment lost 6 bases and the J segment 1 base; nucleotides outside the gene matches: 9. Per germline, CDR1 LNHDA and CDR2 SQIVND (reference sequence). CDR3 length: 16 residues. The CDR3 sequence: CASSPGSGQGNTEAFF. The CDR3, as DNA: TGTGCCAGTAGCCCCGGGTCGGGACAGGGGAACACTGAAGCTTTCTTT.

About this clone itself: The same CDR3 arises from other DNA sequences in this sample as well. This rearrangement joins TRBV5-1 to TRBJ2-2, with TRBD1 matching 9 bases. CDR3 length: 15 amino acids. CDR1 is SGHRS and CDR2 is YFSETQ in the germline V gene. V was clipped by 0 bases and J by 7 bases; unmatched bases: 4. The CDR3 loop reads CASSLGDRDRGELFF. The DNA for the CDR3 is TGCGCCAGCAGCTTGGGGGACAGGGACCGCGGGGAGCTGTTTTTT.

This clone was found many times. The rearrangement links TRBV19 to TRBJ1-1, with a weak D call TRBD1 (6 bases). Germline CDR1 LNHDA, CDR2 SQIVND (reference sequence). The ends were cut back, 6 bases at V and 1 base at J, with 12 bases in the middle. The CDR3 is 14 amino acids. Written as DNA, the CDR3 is TGTGCCAGTAGGCAAACAGGGTCGAACACTGAAGCTTTCTTT. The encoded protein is CASRQTGSNTEAFF.

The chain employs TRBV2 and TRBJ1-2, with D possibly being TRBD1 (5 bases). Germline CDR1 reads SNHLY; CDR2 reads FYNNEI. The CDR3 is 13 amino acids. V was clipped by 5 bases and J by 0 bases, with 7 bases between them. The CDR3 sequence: CASSPDTNYGYTF. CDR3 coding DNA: TGTGCCAGCAGTCCGGACACTAACTATGGCTACACCTTC. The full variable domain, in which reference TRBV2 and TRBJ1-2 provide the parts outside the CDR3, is EPEVTQTPSHQVTQMGQEVILRCVPISNHLYFYWYRQILGQKVEFLVSFYNNEISEKSEIFDDQFSVERPDGSNFTLKIRSTKLEDSAMYFCASSPDTNYGYTFGSGTRLTVV.

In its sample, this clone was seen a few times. CDR3 amino acids: CASSEGVGSYEQYF. Here the CDR3 DNA reads TGTGCCAGCAGCGAAGGGGTGGGGTCCTACGAGCAGTACTTC. The chain combines TRBV4-2 with TRBJ2-7; TRBD1 might be the D (5 bases). V gave up 5 bases and J gave up 1 base, with 12 bases separating them. The germline gives CDR1 LGHNA, CDR2 YNFKEQ. CDR3 length equals 14 residues.

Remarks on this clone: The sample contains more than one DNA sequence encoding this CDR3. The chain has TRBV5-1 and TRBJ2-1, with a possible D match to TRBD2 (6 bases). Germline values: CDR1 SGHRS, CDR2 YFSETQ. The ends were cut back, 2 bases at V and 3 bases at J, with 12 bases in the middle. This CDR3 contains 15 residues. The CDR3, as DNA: TGCGCCAGCAGCTTAGCTAGCGCGCTCTACAATGAGCAGTTCTTC. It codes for CASSLASALYNEQFF.

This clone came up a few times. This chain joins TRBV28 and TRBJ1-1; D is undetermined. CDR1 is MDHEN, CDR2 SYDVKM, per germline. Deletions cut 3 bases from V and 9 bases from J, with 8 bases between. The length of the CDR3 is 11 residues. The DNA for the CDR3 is TGTGCCAGCAGTTTGGACGGCAAAGCTTTCTTT. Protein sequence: CASSLDGKAFF.

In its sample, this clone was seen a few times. CDR3 DNA sequence: TGTGCCAGCAGCCAGGGAGGAGAGGGCGGGGAGCTGTTTTTT. This codes for CASSQGGEGGELFF. The chain joins TRBV5-4 to TRBJ2-2; the D gene is possibly TRBD2 (6 bases). CDR3 size: 14 residues. Trimming shortened V by 4 bases and J by 7 bases, and 14 bases separated the two germline ends. CDR1 is SGHNT, CDR2 YYREEE, per germline (reference sequence). Full variable domain (missing parts from reference TRBV5-4 and TRBJ2-2): ETGVTQSPTHLIKTRGQQVTLRCSSQSGHNTVSWYQQALGQGPQFIFQYYREEENGRGNFPPRFSGLQFPNYSSELNVNALELDDSALYLCASSQGGEGGELFFGEGSRLTVL.